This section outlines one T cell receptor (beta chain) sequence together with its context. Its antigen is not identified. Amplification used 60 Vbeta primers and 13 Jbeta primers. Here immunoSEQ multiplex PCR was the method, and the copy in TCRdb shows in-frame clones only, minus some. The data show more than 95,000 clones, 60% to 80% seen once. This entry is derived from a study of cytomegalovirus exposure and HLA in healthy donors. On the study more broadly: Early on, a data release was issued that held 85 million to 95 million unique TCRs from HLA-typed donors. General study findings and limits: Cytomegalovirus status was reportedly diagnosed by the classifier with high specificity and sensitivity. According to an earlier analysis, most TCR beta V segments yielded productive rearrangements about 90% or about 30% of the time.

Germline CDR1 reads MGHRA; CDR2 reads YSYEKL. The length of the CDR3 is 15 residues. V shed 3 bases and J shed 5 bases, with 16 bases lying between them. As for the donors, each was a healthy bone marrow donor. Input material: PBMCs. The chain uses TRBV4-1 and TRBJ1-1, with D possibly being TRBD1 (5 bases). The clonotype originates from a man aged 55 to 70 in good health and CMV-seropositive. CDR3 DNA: TGCGCCAGCAGCCAGAGGACAAGCCCCGGGACTGAAGCTTTCTTT. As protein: CASSQRTSPGTEAFF.